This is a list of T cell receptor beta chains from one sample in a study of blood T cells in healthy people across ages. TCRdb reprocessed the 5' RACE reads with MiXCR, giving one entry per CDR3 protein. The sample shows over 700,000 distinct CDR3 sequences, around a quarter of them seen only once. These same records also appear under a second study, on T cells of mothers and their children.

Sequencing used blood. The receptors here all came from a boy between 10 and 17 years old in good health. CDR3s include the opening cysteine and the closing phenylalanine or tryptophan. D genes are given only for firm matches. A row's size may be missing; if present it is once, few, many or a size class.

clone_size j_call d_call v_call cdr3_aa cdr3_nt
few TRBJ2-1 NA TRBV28 CAAEGTPIINEQFF TGTGCCGCCGAGGGGACCCCGATTATTAATGAGCAGTTCTTC
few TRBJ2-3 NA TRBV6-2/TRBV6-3 CASSYVGRDTQYF TGTGCCAGCAGTTACGTCGGACGGGATACGCAGTATTTT
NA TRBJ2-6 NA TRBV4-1 CASSDRASSGANVLTF TGCGCCAGCTCAGACAGAGCCTCCTCTGGGGCCAACGTCCTGACTTTC
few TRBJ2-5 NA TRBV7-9 CASSDYKETQETQYF TGTGCCAGCAGCGATTACAAGGAGACGCAAGAGACCCAGTACTTC
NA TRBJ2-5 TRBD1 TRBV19 CASNPDRGQETQYF TGTGCCAGTAACCCGGACAGGGGGCAGGAGACCCAGTACTTC
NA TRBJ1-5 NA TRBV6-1 CASTLQGNQPQHF TGTGCCAGCACCCTCCAGGGGAATCAGCCCCAGCATTTT
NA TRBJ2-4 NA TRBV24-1 CATSDPRDSKNIQYF TGTGCCACCAGTGACCCGCGGGACAGTAAAAACATTCAGTACTTC
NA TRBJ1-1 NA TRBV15 CATSGGVNPVNTEAFF TGTGCCACCAGCGGGGGAGTCAACCCGGTGAACACTGAAGCTTTCTTT
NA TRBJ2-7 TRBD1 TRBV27 CASKLGQSYEQYF TGTGCCAGCAAACTGGGACAGTCCTACGAGCAGTACTTC
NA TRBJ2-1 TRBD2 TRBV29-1 CSVDGTSGYNEQFF TGCAGCGTTGACGGGACTAGCGGGTACAATGAGCAGTTCTTC
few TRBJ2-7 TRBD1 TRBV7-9 CASSLRKGADEQYF TGTGCCAGCAGCTTACGCAAGGGGGCAGACGAGCAGTACTTC
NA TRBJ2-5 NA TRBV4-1 CASSQGLEGVRTQYF TGCGCCAGCAGCCAAGGGTTAGAAGGCGTAAGGACCCAGTACTTC
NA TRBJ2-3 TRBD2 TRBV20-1 CSASNGRASTDTQYF TGCAGTGCTAGTAATGGGAGGGCCAGCACAGATACGCAGTATTTT
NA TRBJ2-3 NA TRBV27 CASSLNPTDTQYF TGTGCCAGCAGTTTAAATCCCACAGATACGCAGTATTTT
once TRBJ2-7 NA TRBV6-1 CASRDWASADYEQYF TGTGCCAGCAGGGACTGGGCCAGCGCCGATTACGAGCAGTACTTC
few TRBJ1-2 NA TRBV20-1 CSARDPANYGYTF TGCAGTGCTAGAGATCCGGCGAACTATGGCTACACCTTC
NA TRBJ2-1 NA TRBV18 CASSQDAGLGDNEQFF TGTGCCAGCTCACAGGACGCAGGACTTGGAGACAATGAGCAGTTCTTC
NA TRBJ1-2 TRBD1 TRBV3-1 CASSQGSRGRIYGYTF TGTGCCAGCAGCCAAGGTTCCAGGGGGCGCATCTATGGCTACACCTTC
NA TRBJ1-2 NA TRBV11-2 CASSLDGYNCGYTF TGTGCCAGCAGCTTAGATGGGTACAACTGTGGCTACACCTTC
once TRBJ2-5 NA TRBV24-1 CATSVPGYQETQYF TGTGCCACCAGTGTCCCGGGGTACCAAGAGACCCAGTACTTC
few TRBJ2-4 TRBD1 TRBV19 CASTRDSTAKNIQYF TGTGCCAGTACCCGGGACAGTACAGCCAAAAACATTCAGTACTTC
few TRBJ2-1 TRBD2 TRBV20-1 CSAKLAGGGNEQFF TGCAGTGCCAAACTAGCGGGGGGCGGGAATGAGCAGTTCTTC
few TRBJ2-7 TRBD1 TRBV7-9 CASSFGTAHEQYF TGTGCCAGCAGCTTCGGGACAGCGCACGAGCAGTACTTC
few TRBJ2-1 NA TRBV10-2 CASSAPFQLYEQFF TGCGCCAGCAGTGCCCCGTTTCAGCTTTATGAGCAGTTCTTC
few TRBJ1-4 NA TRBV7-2 CASSWGGREKLFF TGTGCCAGCAGCTGGGGAGGGAGGGAAAAACTGTTTTTT
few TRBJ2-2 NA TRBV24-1 CATSDLGAGELFF TGTGCCACCAGTGATTTAGGAGCCGGGGAGCTGTTTTTT
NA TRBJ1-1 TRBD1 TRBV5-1 CASSQTRQGNTEAFF TGCGCCAGCAGCCAAACACGACAGGGGAACACTGAAGCTTTCTTT
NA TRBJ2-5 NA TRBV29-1 CSVEDSFRDEETQYF TGCAGCGTTGAAGATTCGTTTCGGGACGAGGAGACCCAGTACTTC
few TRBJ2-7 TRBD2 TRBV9 CASSVDGGAYEQYF TGTGCCAGCAGCGTAGACGGGGGGGCCTACGAGCAGTACTTC
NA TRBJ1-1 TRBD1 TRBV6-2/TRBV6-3 CASRTQTGDTEAFF TGTGCCAGCAGGACCCAGACAGGGGACACTGAAGCTTTCTTT
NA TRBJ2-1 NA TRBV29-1 CSVPDPVEQFF TGCAGCGTCCCAGATCCCGTTGAGCAGTTCTTC
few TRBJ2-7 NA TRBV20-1 CSARDFLNYEQYF TGCAGTGCTAGAGATTTCCTGAATTACGAGCAGTACTTC
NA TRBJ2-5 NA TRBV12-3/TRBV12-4 CASSRTTAWRGQETQYF TGTGCCAGCTCCCGCACAACCGCCTGGAGGGGGCAAGAGACCCAGTACTTC
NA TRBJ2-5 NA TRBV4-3 CASSQDRGPTETQYF TGCGCCAGCAGCCAAGATCGGGGTCCCACTGAGACCCAGTACTTC
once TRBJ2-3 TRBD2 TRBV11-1 CASSSGGAGVVGTDTQYF TGTGCCAGCAGCTCCGGAGGGGCGGGAGTAGTAGGCACAGATACGCAGTATTTT
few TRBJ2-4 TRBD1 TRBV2 CASILDRARKNIQYF TGTGCCAGCATCCTGGACAGGGCAAGGAAAAACATTCAGTACTTC
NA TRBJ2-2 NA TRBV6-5 CASSYSGVGGNTGELFF TGTGCCAGCAGTTACTCTGGGGTCGGGGGGAACACCGGGGAGCTGTTTTTT
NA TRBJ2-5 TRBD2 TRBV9 CASSVTSGEGTQYF TGTGCCAGCAGCGTGACTAGCGGGGAGGGGACCCAGTACTTC
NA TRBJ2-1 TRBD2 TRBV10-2 CASSRAGVGEQFF TGCGCCAGCAGCCGAGCGGGAGTAGGAGAGCAGTTCTTC
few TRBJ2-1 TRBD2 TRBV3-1 CASSRPKREGRNEQFF TGTGCCAGCAGCCGGCCTAAGCGGGAGGGCCGTAATGAGCAGTTCTTC
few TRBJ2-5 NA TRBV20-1 CSVRGPLGLQETQYF TGCAGTGTACGTGGCCCCCTGGGGTTGCAGGAGACCCAGTACTTC
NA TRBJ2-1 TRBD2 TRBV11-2 CASSLEGTSGDEQFF TGTGCCAGCAGCTTAGAAGGGACTAGCGGGGATGAGCAGTTCTTC
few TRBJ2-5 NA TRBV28 CASSFPAPYETQYF TGTGCCAGCAGTTTCCCCGCCCCGTACGAGACCCAGTACTTC
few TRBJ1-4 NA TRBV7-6 CASSLVNEKLFF TGTGCCAGCAGCTTAGTGAATGAAAAACTGTTTTTT
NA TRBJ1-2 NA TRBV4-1 CASSQVGGRGYTF TGCGCCAGCAGCCAAGTGGGGGGGCGCGGCTACACCTTC
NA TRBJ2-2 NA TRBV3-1 CASSQDTTANTGELFF TGTGCCAGCAGCCAAGATACCACCGCGAACACCGGGGAGCTGTTTTTT
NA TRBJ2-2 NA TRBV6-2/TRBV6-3 CASSSERPNTGELFF TGTGCCAGCAGTTCGGAGCGGCCGAACACCGGGGAGCTGTTTTTT
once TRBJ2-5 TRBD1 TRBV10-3 CAISGDRGEETQYF TGTGCCATCAGTGGGGACAGGGGCGAGGAGACCCAGTACTTC
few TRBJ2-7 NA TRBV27 CASSLVWGERGSYEQYF TGTGCCAGCAGTTTGGTTTGGGGGGAAAGAGGCTCCTACGAGCAGTACTTC
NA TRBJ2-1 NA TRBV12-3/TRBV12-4 CASSIGTPNEQFF TGTGCCAGCAGCATCGGGACTCCGAATGAGCAGTTCTTC
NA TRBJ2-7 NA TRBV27 CASSLRFLGGSLDYEQYF TGTGCCAGCAGTTTAAGGTTTCTCGGGGGAAGCCTTGACTACGAGCAGTACTTC
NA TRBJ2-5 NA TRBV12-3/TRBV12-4 CASGDLQETQYF TGTGCCAGCGGGGACCTACAAGAGACCCAGTACTTC
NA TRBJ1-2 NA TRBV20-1 CSASLVRMKNYGYTF TGCAGTGCTAGTTTAGTACGGATGAAAAACTATGGCTACACCTTC
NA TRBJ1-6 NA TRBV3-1 CASSQMPAGGAYNSPLHF TGTGCCAGCAGCCAAATGCCCGCTGGGGGCGCCTATAATTCACCCCTCCACTTT
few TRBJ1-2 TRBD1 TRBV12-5 CASGIGTAGYGYTF TGTGCTAGTGGCATAGGGACAGCTGGCTATGGCTACACCTTC
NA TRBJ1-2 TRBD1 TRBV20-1 CSAADREHYGYTF TGCAGTGCTGCAGACAGGGAACACTATGGCTACACCTTC
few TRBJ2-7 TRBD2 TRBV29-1 CSVLRGAPGLAAYEQYF TGCAGCGTTTTAAGGGGGGCTCCGGGACTAGCGGCTTACGAGCAGTACTTC